This paragraph covers one TCR beta chain sequence. This record belongs to a study of T cell changes during pregnancy in multiple sclerosis. V was clipped by 7 bases and J by 8 bases; unmatched bases: 15. CDR1 and CDR2 from the germline V gene are LNHDA and SQIVND (reference sequence). This CDR3 is 15 amino acids long. Clones were read by immunoSEQ multiplex PCR, and TCRdb kept only the in-frame ones, dropping some. The sample has about 36,000 clones; around nine tenths are singletons. The input for sequencing was CD8+ T cells from peripheral blood mononuclear cells, taken in the third trimester of pregnancy. The TCR sequence derives from a female donor with multiple sclerosis, enrolled in a pregnancy study. The chain combines TRBV19 with TRBJ1-2, with 8 bases aligning to TRBD1. CDR3 nucleotide sequence: TGTGCCAGTATCCCCGGGACAGGAGCCCTAGGGGGCTACACCTTC. The encoded protein is CASIPGTGALGGYTF.